This T cell receptor beta chain was sequenced in a study of shared clonotypes between healthy human individuals. CDR1 and CDR2 from the germline V gene are SGHRS and YFSETQ. V was cut by 1 base and J by 7 bases, with 12 bases left in between. The CDR3 spans 13 residues. Sequencing was performed with immunoSEQ multiplex PCR; in TCRdb, only in-frame clones are kept and a portion is missing. The repertoire has under 1,900,000 clones, 98% of them found once; the top ten carry roughly 0.36%. The sample was naive CD4+ T cells sorted from blood. Subset here: CD45RA+ positively selected. The chain carries TRBV5-1 and TRBJ2-7; possibly TRBD1 for D (6 bases). The clonotype originates from a man younger than 45 in good health. The CDR3 region is CASSLWSTGEQYF. The CDR3 DNA follows: TGCGCCAGCAGCTTGTGGTCCACAGGGGAGCAGTACTTC. Filled out from reference TRBV5-1 and TRBJ2-7, the complete variable domain reads KAGVTQTPRYLIKTRGQQVTLSCSPISGHRSVSWYQQTPGQGLQFLFEYFSETQRNKGNFPGRFSGRQFSNSRSEMNVSTLELGDSALYLCASSLWSTGEQYFGPGTRLTVT.